This paragraph covers one TCR beta chain sequence. What it recognizes is unknown. The entry originates in a study of cytomegalovirus exposure and HLA in healthy donors. Overall study findings and caveats: In a later analysis, HLA-associated TCR beta chains were more clonally expanded than equally common others.

Unrecorded immune exposure was likely among donors, who were nominally healthy when sampled. The CDR3 runs to 15 residues. V dropped 5 bases and J dropped 8 bases, with 16 bases sitting between them. Germline CDR1 reads MDHEN; CDR2 reads SYDVKM. The PCR ran on 60 Vbeta and 13 Jbeta primers. Repertoires were generated with immunoSEQ multiplex PCR, while TCRdb's copy carries only in-frame clones and drops some. Among over 100,000 clones listed, 77% were seen once. The sequenced sample was PBMCs. The clonotype was recovered from a man in his forties in good health and CMV-seropositive. This chain connects TRBV28 to TRBJ1-6, with a tentative D call TRBD1 (5 bases). DNA for the CDR3: TGTGCCAGCAGTCTCGGAAGGGGTTGGGATTCACCCCTCCACTTT. Its translation: CASSLGRGWDSPLHF.